This TCR beta chain emerged from a study of CD8 T cells in ankylosing spondylitis. By quantitative 5'-RACE with molecular barcodes, the TCR beta libraries were made. TCRdb independently ran MiXCR on the 5' RACE reads; one entry per CDR3 protein. Among a few hundred thousand distinct CDR3 sequences listed, about 10% were seen once. Overall study findings and caveats: Made up of about eight highly homologous variants, a TCR beta motif appeared characteristic of ankylosing spondylitis blood. Reportedly, significant enrichment of disease-linked clones occurred in matched ankylosing spondylitis synovial fluid.

This clonotype has ten or more counts. Antigen specificity is unknown. This TCR derives from a male donor with ankylosing spondylitis or in good health (not recorded which). Sequencing was carried out using blood, either unsorted or a sorted T cell fraction (not recorded which).

CDR3 sequence (DNA): TGTGCCAGCAGGACGACTAGCGGAACAATCTACGAGCAGTACTTC. This gives the protein CASRTTSGTIYEQYF. The rearrangement links TRBV27 to TRBJ2-7, with 9 bases fitting TRBD2. Germline trimming cut 6 bases from V and 3 bases from J; bases unmatched to any gene: 9. Germline-derived CDR1 and CDR2 are MNHEY and SMNVEV (reference sequence). This CDR3 has 15 amino acids.